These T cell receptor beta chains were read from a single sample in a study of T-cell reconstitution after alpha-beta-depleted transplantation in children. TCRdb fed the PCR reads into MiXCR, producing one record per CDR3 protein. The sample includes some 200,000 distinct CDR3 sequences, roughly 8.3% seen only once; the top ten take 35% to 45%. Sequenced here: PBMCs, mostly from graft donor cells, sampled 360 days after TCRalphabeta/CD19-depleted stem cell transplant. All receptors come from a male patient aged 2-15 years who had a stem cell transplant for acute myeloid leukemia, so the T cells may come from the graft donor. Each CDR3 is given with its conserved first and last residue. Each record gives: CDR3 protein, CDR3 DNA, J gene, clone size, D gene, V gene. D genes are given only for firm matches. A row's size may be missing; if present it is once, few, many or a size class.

CASSLTGMINQPQHF TGCGCCAGCAGCTTAACAGGGATGATCAATCAGCCCCAGCATTTT TRBJ1-5 few - TRBV5-1
CASSQDPGVNFAQYF TGTGCCAGCAGCCAAGATCCGGGAGTGAATTTTGCCCAGTACTTC TRBJ2-5 few - TRBV4-2
CASSLEGARDSSYEQYF TGTGCCAGCAGCTTAGAAGGAGCTAGGGACAGCTCCTACGAGCAGTACTTC TRBJ2-7 many TRBD1 TRBV7-8
CSARDDRNTEAFF TGCAGTGCTAGGGACGACAGAAACACTGAAGCTTTCTTT TRBJ1-1 many - TRBV20-1
CASIDRGQTQHF TGTGCCAGCATTGACAGGGGCCAGACCCAGCATTTT TRBJ1-5 - TRBD1 TRBV6-1
CASSPPRGAPIEAFF TGTGCCAGCTCACCACCTCGGGGCGCTCCTATTGAAGCTTTCTTT TRBJ1-1 - - TRBV18
CASSLGTSGSSYNEQFF TGTGCCAGCAGCTTGGGGACTAGCGGGAGCTCCTACAATGAGCAGTTCTTC TRBJ2-1 few TRBD2 TRBV11-2
CASRGQGAYYNEQFF TGTGCCAGCAGGGGACAGGGGGCCTATTACAATGAGCAGTTCTTC TRBJ2-1 many TRBD1 TRBV12-3/TRBV12-4
CASSPGDRAYGELFF TGCGCCAGCAGCCCTGGGGACAGAGCTTACGGGGAGCTGTTTTTT TRBJ2-2 few TRBD1 TRBV4-1
CASSLEASGSDTQYF TGCGCCAGCAGCTTGGAAGCTAGCGGGAGTGATACGCAGTATTTT TRBJ2-3 many TRBD2 TRBV5-1
CASSSMGGVYNEQFF TGTGCCAGCAGCTCAATGGGCGGAGTTTACAATGAGCAGTTCTTC TRBJ2-1 - - TRBV7-3
CAITSGRAGRTDTQYF TGTGCCATCACTAGCGGGAGGGCCGGTCGCACAGATACGCAGTATTTT TRBJ2-3 few TRBD2 TRBV10-3
CSARASDVQGMLDTEAFF TGCAGTGCTAGAGCTTCTGATGTCCAGGGAATGTTAGACACTGAAGCTTTCTTT TRBJ1-1 many - TRBV20-1
CASSQDLGSGELFF TGTGCCAGCAGCCAAGATTTGGGAAGCGGGGAGCTGTTTTTT TRBJ2-2 many - TRBV4-2
CATSDPAGRDKDTQYF TGTGCCACCAGTGACCCAGCGGGAAGGGACAAAGATACGCAGTATTTT TRBJ2-3 - - TRBV24-1
CASSSKFRDEAFF TGTGCCAGCAGCTCGAAGTTTAGGGATGAAGCTTTCTTT TRBJ1-1 - - TRBV7-4
CASSISGAVINEQFF TGTGCCAGCAGCATTAGCGGGGCCGTTATAAATGAGCAGTTCTTC TRBJ2-1 - TRBD2 TRBV7-2
CASSFHQGWASGANVLTF TGTGCCAGCAGTTTTCATCAGGGTTGGGCCTCTGGGGCCAACGTCCTGACTTTC TRBJ2-6 many - TRBV12-3/TRBV12-4
CASSLGNPGINYGYTF TGTGCCAGCAGCTTAGGTAATCCAGGGATAAACTATGGCTACACCTTC TRBJ1-2 - - TRBV7-9
CASRIGAKGGNYGYTF TGTGCCAGCAGGATTGGGGCGAAGGGAGGCAACTATGGCTACACCTTC TRBJ1-2 - - TRBV12-3/TRBV12-4
CASMSWVGEAAFF TGTGCCAGTATGTCGTGGGTAGGGGAGGCAGCTTTCTTT TRBJ1-1 - - TRBV12-3/TRBV12-4
CAISPSGTVNTEAFF TGTGCCATCAGTCCTTCCGGGACAGTCAACACTGAAGCTTTCTTT TRBJ1-1 many TRBD1 TRBV10-3
CASSQDRASGANVLTF TGCGCCAGCAGCCAAGATCGGGCCTCTGGGGCCAACGTCCTGACTTTC TRBJ2-6 many - TRBV4-3
CSARDIGRGAGELFF TGCAGTGCTAGAGATATCGGGAGGGGGGCCGGGGAGCTGTTTTTT TRBJ2-2 many TRBD2 TRBV20-1
CASSYGAGTYNEQFF TGTGCCAGCAGTTACGGAGCGGGGACCTACAATGAGCAGTTCTTC TRBJ2-1 many TRBD2 TRBV6-5
CSARDPGIKGDRPSYEQYF TGCAGTGCTAGAGATCCTGGCATTAAGGGCGACCGACCCTCCTACGAGCAGTACTTC TRBJ2-7 - - TRBV20-1
CASSLADREVGDTQYF TGCGCCAGCAGCTTGGCAGACAGGGAAGTGGGAGATACGCAGTATTTT TRBJ2-3 - TRBD1 TRBV5-1
CASSLTISPGTDYGYTF TGCGCCAGCAGCCTCACCATTTCCCCCGGGACAGATTATGGCTACACCTTC TRBJ1-2 - TRBD1 TRBV4-1
CSAVTGDETQYF TGCAGCGCGGTCACAGGGGACGAGACCCAGTACTTC TRBJ2-5 - TRBD1 TRBV29-1
CASSLTGQGVNTGELFF TGTGCCAGCAGCTTAACCGGACAGGGGGTAAACACCGGGGAGCTGTTTTTT TRBJ2-2 few TRBD1 TRBV7-9
CSARNSPSGHNEQFF TGCAGTGCTAGGAATTCCCCAAGCGGTCACAATGAGCAGTTCTTC TRBJ2-1 many - TRBV20-1
CASSEVERGDTGELFF TGTGCCAGCAGTGAAGTGGAGCGGGGTGACACCGGGGAGCTGTTTTTT TRBJ2-2 few TRBD2 TRBV6-4
CASSSPDRVKETQYF TGTGCCAGCAGCTCTCCGGACAGGGTGAAAGAGACCCAGTACTTC TRBJ2-5 - TRBD1 TRBV5-6
CASSWGDNNEQFF TGCGCCAGCAGCTGGGGGGACAACAATGAGCAGTTCTTC TRBJ2-1 - - TRBV5-1
CASSLGQANEKLFF TGTGCCAGCAGCCTCGGGCAGGCCAATGAAAAACTGTTTTTT TRBJ1-4 few - TRBV3-1
CASSYDSSGANVLTF TGTGCCAGCAGTTACGACAGCTCTGGGGCCAACGTCCTGACTTTC TRBJ2-6 many - TRBV6-5
CASSKITGRVDFYNEQFF TGCGCCAGCAGCAAAATAACTGGGAGGGTGGATTTTTACAATGAGCAGTTCTTC TRBJ2-1 few TRBD2 TRBV5-1
CASLRSSGSGNEQFF TGTGCCAGCTTGAGGAGTAGCGGGAGTGGAAATGAGCAGTTCTTC TRBJ2-1 few TRBD2 TRBV2
CASSYSIGDRYGYTF TGTGCCAGCAGTTACTCCATAGGGGATCGCTATGGCTACACCTTC TRBJ1-2 few - TRBV6-5
CASSLGAGEGALRTQYF TGTGCCAGCAGCTTAGGTGCGGGAGAAGGTGCCCTCAGGACCCAGTACTTC TRBJ2-5 - TRBD2 TRBV7-9
CSAREQITTNEKLFF TGCAGTGCTAGAGAGCAGATTACAACTAATGAAAAACTGTTTTTT TRBJ1-4 - - TRBV20-1
CASSNIRGPNEKLFF TGTGCCAGCAGTAATATTAGGGGGCCTAATGAAAAACTGTTTTTT TRBJ1-4 many TRBD1 TRBV12-3/TRBV12-4